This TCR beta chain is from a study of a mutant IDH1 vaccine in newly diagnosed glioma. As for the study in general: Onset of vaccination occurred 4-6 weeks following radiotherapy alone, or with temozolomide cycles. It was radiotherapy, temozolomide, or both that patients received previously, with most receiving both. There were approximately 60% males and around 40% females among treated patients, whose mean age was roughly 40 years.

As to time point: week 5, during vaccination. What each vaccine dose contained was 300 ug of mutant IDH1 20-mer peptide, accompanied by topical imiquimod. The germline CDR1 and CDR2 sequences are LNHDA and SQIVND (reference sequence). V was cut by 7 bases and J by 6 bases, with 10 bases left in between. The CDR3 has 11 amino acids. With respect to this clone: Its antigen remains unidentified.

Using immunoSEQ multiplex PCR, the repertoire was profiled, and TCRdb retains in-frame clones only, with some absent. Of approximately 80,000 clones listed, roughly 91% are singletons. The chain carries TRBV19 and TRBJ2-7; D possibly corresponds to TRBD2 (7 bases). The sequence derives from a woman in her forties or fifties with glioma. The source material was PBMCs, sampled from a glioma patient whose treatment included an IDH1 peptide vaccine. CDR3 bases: TGTGCCAGTACGGCGGGGGCCGAGCAGTACTTC. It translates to CASTAGAEQYF.